This T cell receptor (beta chain) derives from a study of OX40 agonist ivuxolimab in advanced cancers. Study background: Patients were infused with ivuxolimab every 2 weeks at 0.01 to 10 mg/kg. Partial response was recorded in three patients: one hepatocellular carcinoma and two cutaneous melanoma cases.

The protocol was immunoSEQ multiplex PCR, while the TCRdb copy is restricted to in-frame clones and leaves out a portion. The sample lists 30,000 to 40,000 clones, 85% to 95% occurring once. Comments on this clone: Its specificity is not known.

Study results and caveats: Mean expanded clone counts were higher in CD8+ than CD4+ T cells. The work left the antigen specificity of expanded peripheral T cells undetermined.

The CDR3 extends over 13 amino acids. Deletions cut 5 bases from V and 0 bases from J, with 4 bases between. The germline CDR1 and CDR2 sequences are SEHNR and FQNEAQ (reference sequence). This clonotype originated in an adult with an advanced solid tumor such as melanoma, head and neck, liver or kidney cancer. The source material was CD4+ or CD8+ T cells sorted from blood, sampled in a trial of the OX40 agonist ivuxolimab. The V call is TRBV7-9, the J call TRBJ2-2; no firm D call. Here the CDR3 reads CASSPTNTGELFF. CDR3 in DNA: TGTGCCAGCAGCCCGACGAACACCGGGGAGCTGTTTTTT.